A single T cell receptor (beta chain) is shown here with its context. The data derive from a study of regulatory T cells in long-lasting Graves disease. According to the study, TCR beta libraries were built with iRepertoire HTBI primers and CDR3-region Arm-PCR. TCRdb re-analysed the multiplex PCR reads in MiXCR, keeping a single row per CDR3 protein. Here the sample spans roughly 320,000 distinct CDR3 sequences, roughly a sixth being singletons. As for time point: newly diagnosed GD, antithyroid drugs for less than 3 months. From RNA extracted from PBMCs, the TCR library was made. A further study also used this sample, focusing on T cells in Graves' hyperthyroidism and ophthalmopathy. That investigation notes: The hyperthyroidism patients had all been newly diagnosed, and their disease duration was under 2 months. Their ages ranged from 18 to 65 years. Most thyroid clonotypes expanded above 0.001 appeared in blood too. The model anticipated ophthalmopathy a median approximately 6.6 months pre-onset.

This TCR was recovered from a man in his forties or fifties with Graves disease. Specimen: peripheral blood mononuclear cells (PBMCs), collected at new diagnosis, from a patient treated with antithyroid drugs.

The CDR3 DNA is TGTGCCAGCAGTGAACTAGCGGGGGAAGAGACCCAGTACTTC. Protein product: CASSELAGEETQYF. V usage is TRBV6-1 and J usage is TRBJ2-5; 10 bases line up with TRBD2. There are 14 residues in the CDR3. Germline V gene sequence: CDR1 MNHNS, CDR2 SASEGT. V was clipped by 2 bases and J by 3 bases; unmatched bases: 0.